A single sample is the source of the 29 T cell receptor beta chains below, sequenced in a study of blood T cell repertoires in COVID-19 (TCRdb year 2020). Library creation used the immunoSEQ multiplex PCR assay. In TCRdb, the immuneACCESS table is reduced to in-frame sequences with V and J assigned. These tables do not hold every clone; where another copy was compared, an unresolved V gene accounts for under half, and the others remain unexplained. Counted in this sample were over 200,000 clones; about 90% of them appeared once. The top ten hold about 1.9% of the sample. Sequenced: peripheral blood. The receptors here all came from a man aged 35 to 55 with active or convalescent COVID-19.

The CDR3 DNA follows: TGTGCCAGCAGCCTGCCCCCGGGGGGGAGGAGCACAGATACGCAGTATTTT. Encoded protein: CASSLPPGGRSTDTQYF. This chain connects TRBV21-1 to TRBJ2-3; TRBD2 is the table's D call, not checked against the DNA. TRBV21-1 is noted as a pseudogene. This CDR3 comprises 17 residues.

The chain has TRBV7-9 and TRBJ2-7; 7 positions agree with TRBD1. The CDR3 spans 15 residues. Per germline, CDR1 SEHNR and CDR2 FQNEAQ (reference sequence). V shed 0 bases and J 3 bases; nucleotides not matched to a gene: 5. The CDR3 DNA is TGTGCCAGCAGCTTAGCGGGACAGAGCCACTACGAGCAGTACTTC. Amino acids: CASSLAGQSHYEQYF.

V gene TRBV3-1 (or the pseudogene TRBV3-2) combines with J gene TRBJ2-2; 7 positions agree with TRBD1. Germline values: CDR1 LGHDT, CDR2 YNNKEL (reference sequence). CDR3 length: 14 amino acids. Germline trimming cut 4 bases from V and 8 bases from J; bases unmatched to any gene: 7. The CDR3 here is CASSRQGLGGELFF. The CDR3, as DNA: TGTGCCAGCAGCCGACAGGGTCTAGGGGGGGAGCTGTTTTTT.

The chain uses TRBV7-9 and TRBJ1-3; TRBD1 is a possible D gene (5 bases). Between the trimmed V and J ends, which lost 5 bases and 0 bases, there was a span of 14 bases. Germline V gene data show CDR1 as SEHNR and CDR2 as FQNEAQ (reference sequence). This CDR3 region has 16 residues. CDR3 amino acids: CASSPKGRPSGNTIYF. The CDR3 coding sequence is TGTGCCAGCAGCCCGAAGGGGCGACCCTCTGGAAACACCATATATTTT. The full variable domain, rest sourced from reference TRBV7-9 and TRBJ1-3, is DTGVSQNPRHKITKRGQNVTFRCDPISEHNRLYWYRQTLGQGPEFLTYFQNEAQLEKSRLLSDRFSAERPKGSFSTLEIQRTEQGDSAMYLCASSPKGRPSGNTIYFGEGSWLTVV.

V usage is TRBV4-2 and J usage is TRBJ2-5; the match to TRBD2 covers 8 bases. The CDR3 contains 14 residues. Germline-derived CDR1 and CDR2 are LGHNA and YNFKEQ. V trimming: 0 bases; J trimming: 5 bases; junction bases outside the gene matches: 2. DNA for the CDR3: TGTGCCAGCAGCCAAGAGGGACTAGGTGAGACCCAGTACTTC. Residues: CASSQEGLGETQYF.

The J gene is TRBJ1-1, the V gene TRBV30, with 9 nucleotides matching TRBD1. The CDR3 sequence is 15 residues long. The germline V gene has CDR1 GTSNPN and CDR2 SVGIG (reference sequence). V was clipped by 1 base and J by 2 bases; unmatched bases: 5. The CDR3 DNA is TGTGCCTGGAGTGGAGGGACAGGGACTAACACTGAAGCTTTCTTT. This codes for CAWSGGTGTNTEAFF.

The rearrangement joins TRBV5-1 to TRBJ1-2, with D perhaps TRBD1 (6 bases). V was clipped by 0 bases and J by 4 bases, with 16 bases between them. Per germline, CDR1 SGHRS and CDR2 YFSETQ. The CDR3 runs 16 residues. CDR3 loop: CASSLAGGAQGYGYTF. CDR3 sequence (DNA): TGCGCCAGCAGCTTGGCCGGGGGGGCGCAAGGCTATGGCTACACCTTC.

The genes are TRBV25-1 and TRBJ1-2, with D tentatively TRBD1 (6 bases). Germline lookup yields CDR1 MGHDK and CDR2 SYGVNS. Trimming cost V 3 bases and J 8 bases, with 13 bases left between them. The CDR3 spans 13 residues. This CDR3 is CASSEGALWGYTF. CDR3 DNA sequence: TGTGCCAGCAGTGAGGGGGCCCTCTGGGGCTACACCTTC.

This clone was found a few times. The chain carries TRBV7-9 and TRBJ2-3; 12 positions agree with TRBD2. Germline V gives CDR1 SEHNR, CDR2 FQNEAQ (reference sequence). The V segment lost 6 bases and the J segment 3 bases; nucleotides outside the gene matches: 7. This CDR3 spans 16 amino acids. The CDR3 nucleotides are TGTGCCAGCAGTTCCGGACTAGCGGGGAGTACAGATACGCAGTATTTT. It translates to CASSSGLAGSTDTQYF. The full variable domain, with the rest looked up from reference TRBV7-9 and TRBJ2-3, is DTGVSQNPRHKITKRGQNVTFRCDPISEHNRLYWYRQTLGQGPEFLTYFQNEAQLEKSRLLSDRFSAERPKGSFSTLEIQRTEQGDSAMYLCASSSGLAGSTDTQYFGPGTRLTVL.

The chain couples TRBV11-2 to TRBJ2-7; D gene uncertain. Germline loops: CDR1 SGHAT, CDR2 FQNNGV. Trimming removed 5 bases at V and 0 bases at J, with 17 bases between. This CDR3 region has 16 residues. The CDR3 coding sequence is TGTGCCAGCAGCCCTATGGGCGTCAAAAGCTCCTACGAGCAGTACTTC. Encoded protein: CASSPMGVKSSYEQYF.

The V gene is TRBV14, the J gene TRBJ1-4; perhaps TRBD1 as D (6 bases). Germline-derived CDR1 and CDR2 are SGHDN and FVKESK. This CDR3 has 14 residues. The ends were cut back, 4 bases at V and 5 bases at J, with 11 bases in the middle. The CDR3 DNA reads as TGTGCCAGCAGCCCACAGGGTGGGAATGAAAAACTGTTTTTT. Translation: CASSPQGGNEKLFF.

V and J are TRBV5-6 and TRBJ2-3; no definite D call. Germline lookup yields CDR1 SGHDT and CDR2 YYEEEE. V was cut by 0 bases and J by 0 bases, with 5 bases left in between. This CDR3 region has 14 residues. For the CDR3, the DNA is TGTGCCAGCAGCTTGGCCATGAGCACAGATACGCAGTATTTT. Protein sequence: CASSLAMSTDTQYF.

The genes are TRBV9 and TRBJ2-1, with 15 bases lining up with TRBD2. The CDR3 covers 19 residues. In germline, CDR1 is SGDLS, CDR2 YYNGEE. The V segment lost 1 base and the J segment 0 bases; nucleotides outside the gene matches: 5. CDR3 in amino acids: CASSVLGLAGGSSYNEQFF. The CDR3 DNA sequence: TGTGCCAGCAGCGTATTGGGACTAGCGGGAGGATCCTCCTACAATGAGCAGTTCTTC.

V and J are TRBV12-3 or TRBV12-4 and TRBJ1-5, with a weak D call TRBD1 (5 bases). Trimming removed 7 bases at V and 6 bases at J, with 7 bases between. This CDR3 contains 11 residues. This CDR3 reads CASTGGQPQHF. For the CDR3, the DNA is TGTGCCAGCACGGGGGGTCAGCCCCAGCATTTT.

This clone came up once. V is TRBV7-3 and J is TRBJ1-1, with TRBD1 matching over 9 bases. The CDR3 runs 14 residues. The V gene's germline CDR1 is SGHTA and CDR2 FQGTGA. V lost 5 bases, J lost 4 bases, and 5 bases stayed unmatched. The CDR3 protein is CASSIGTGSTEAFF. CDR3 coding DNA: TGTGCCAGCAGCATAGGGACAGGGAGCACTGAAGCTTTCTTT.

CDR3 residues: CASSDSGSSYNEQFF. CDR3 coding DNA: TGTGCCAGCAGTGACAGCGGAAGTTCCTACAATGAGCAGTTCTTC. The chain employs TRBV6-4 and TRBJ2-1; the D gene is possibly TRBD2 (5 bases). This CDR3 is 15 amino acids long. Deletions cut 2 bases from V and 1 base from J, with 9 bases between. Germline-derived CDR1 and CDR2 are MRHNA and SNTAGT.

The chain combines TRBV5-4 with TRBJ2-1, with 12 bases fitting TRBD2. The CDR3 runs 15 residues. V gave up 4 bases and J gave up 8 bases; unmatched junction bases: 7. The V gene's germline CDR1 is SGHNT and CDR2 YYREEE (reference sequence). The CDR3 DNA reads TGTGCCAGCAGCCCTCTAGCGGGGGGGCTTCATGAGCAGTTCTTC. Amino acids: CASSPLAGGLHEQFF. Full variable domain (remainder filled in from reference TRBV5-4 and TRBJ2-1): ETGVTQSPTHLIKTRGQQVTLRCSSQSGHNTVSWYQQALGQGPQFIFQYYREEENGRGNFPPRFSGLQFPNYSSELNVNALELDDSALYLCASSPLAGGLHEQFFGPGTRLTVL.

J is TRBJ2-5 and V is TRBV1; the D call in the table, TRBD2, was not verified against the DNA. TRBV1 is labeled a pseudogene. The CDR3 consists of 17 residues. CDR3 sequence reads: CTSSQGAGEGSQETQYF. CDR3 nucleotide sequence: TGCACCAGCAGCCAAGGGGCCGGGGAGGGAAGTCAAGAGACCCAGTACTTC.

This clone was seen more than once but under ten times. V usage is TRBV11-3 and J usage is TRBJ1-1; 7 positions match TRBD1. The trim removed 4 bases at V and 7 bases at J, leaving 6 bases unmatched. Looked up from germline, CDR1 is SGHNT and CDR2 is YENEEA. CDR3 length: 13 amino acids. Written as DNA, the CDR3 is TGTGCCAGCAGCTACTCAGGGGGGAGTGAAGCTTTCTTT. It translates to CASSYSGGSEAFF.

This clone has a handful of counts. The V call is TRBV18, the J call TRBJ1-1, with TRBD1 identical over 7 bases. Trimming at V came to 3 bases and at J to 10 bases, leaving 20 bases not matched to a gene. The CDR3 is 17 residues long. CDR1 is KGHSH, CDR2 LQKENI, per germline. CDR3 bases: TGTGCCAGCTCACCCGTTATCAGGGACAGTTCTCCCCACGGAGCTTTCTTT. This codes for CASSPVIRDSSPHGAFF.

This clone showed up just once. The chain uses TRBV5-1 and TRBJ2-3, with 8 bases lining up with TRBD2. The V gene's germline CDR1 is SGHRS and CDR2 YFSETQ. V was pared by 4 bases and J by 0 bases, with 4 bases of the junction left unmatched. The CDR3 runs to 15 residues. CDR3 sequence (DNA): TGCGCCAGCAGCCCTCGACTAGCGAGCACAGATACGCAGTATTTT. It encodes CASSPRLASTDTQYF.

The chain has TRBV19 and TRBJ1-1, with TRBD1 identical over 7 bases. In germline, CDR1 is LNHDA, CDR2 SQIVND (reference sequence). The length of the CDR3 is 13 residues. V shed 2 bases, J shed 8 bases, and the junction held 5 bases outside the gene matches. CDR3 bases: TGTGCCAGTAGTATACAGGGGGGAATGGAAGCTTTCTTT. It specifies CASSIQGGMEAFF. The full variable domain, rest sourced from reference TRBV19 and TRBJ1-1, is DGGITQSPKYLFRKEGQNVTLSCEQNLNHDAMYWYRQDPGQGLRLIYYSQIVNDFQKGDIAEGYSVSREKKESFPLTVTSAQKNPTAFYLCASSIQGGMEAFFGQGTRLTVV.

The chain links TRBV2 to TRBJ1-2; no firm D call. CDR3 length equals 19 residues. Germline CDR1 is SNHLY and CDR2 is FYNNEI. Trimming left V 2 bases short and J 2 bases short, with 24 bases between. CDR3 coding DNA: TGTGCCAGCAGTGAACGCCGGGCTGGGTCGGGAGCGCACAACTATGGCTACACCTTC. Protein sequence: CASSERRAGSGAHNYGYTF.

The chain couples TRBV9 to TRBJ1-2; D possibly corresponds to TRBD1 (5 bases). The CDR3 runs 16 residues. CDR1 is SGDLS and CDR2 is YYNGEE in the germline V gene. V was trimmed by 0 bases and J by 5 bases, leaving 17 bases between them. In DNA form, the CDR3 reads TGTGCCAGCAGCGTAGGGGAACAGGCCCGCTTATATGGCTACACCTTC. Amino acids: CASSVGEQARLYGYTF.

The chain carries TRBV5-1 and TRBJ1-5; the match to TRBD1 covers 8 bases. Looked up from germline, CDR1 is SGHRS and CDR2 is YFSETQ. With V trimmed by 4 bases and J by 4 bases, 19 bases remained unmatched. This CDR3 is built from 19 residues. The DNA of the CDR3 is TGCGCCAGCAGCATTATAAGACGTACCCAGGGGGCCGGGAATCAGCCCCAGCATTTT. It encodes CASSIIRRTQGAGNQPQHF.

This clone was observed once. J is TRBJ2-7 and V is TRBV5-1; 13 bases agree with TRBD2. The CDR3 extends over 15 amino acids. Germline CDR1 reads SGHRS; CDR2 reads YFSETQ. J gave up 3 bases and V 0 bases, and 0 bases lay outside the gene matches. CDR3 in amino acids: CASSLGTSGGYEQYF. The DNA of the CDR3 is TGCGCCAGCAGCTTGGGGACTAGCGGGGGCTACGAGCAGTACTTC. Full variable domain (remainder filled in from reference TRBV5-1 and TRBJ2-7): KAGVTQTPRYLIKTRGQQVTLSCSPISGHRSVSWYQQTPGQGLQFLFEYFSETQRNKGNFPGRFSGRQFSNSRSEMNVSTLELGDSALYLCASSLGTSGGYEQYFGPGTRLTVT.

This CDR3 reads CASSIKGGSYNSPLHF. The CDR3 bases are TGTGCCAGCAGCATAAAGGGGGGGTCCTATAATTCACCCCTCCACTTT. The chain carries TRBV7-9 and TRBJ1-6; possibly TRBD1 for D (6 bases). Trimming stripped 5 bases from V and 1 base from J, with 12 bases between. CDR1 and CDR2 from the germline V gene are SEHNR and FQNEAQ (reference sequence). This CDR3 is built from 16 residues.

This rearrangement joins TRBV9 to TRBJ2-3; D not resolved. Germline assignment: CDR1 SGDLS and CDR2 YYNGEE. The CDR3 is made up of 12 amino acids. The ends were cut back, 0 bases at V and 6 bases at J, with 5 bases in the middle. CDR3 sequence reads: CASSVDADTQYF. The CDR3 DNA reads as TGTGCCAGCAGCGTAGATGCGGATACGCAGTATTTT. Filled out from reference TRBV9 and TRBJ2-3, the complete variable domain reads DSGVTQTPKHLITATGQRVTLRCSPRSGDLSVYWYQQSLDQGLQFLIQYYNGEERAKGNILERFSAQQFPDLHSELNLSSLELGDSALYFCASSVDADTQYFGPGTRLTVL.

The chain couples TRBV19 to TRBJ1-2, with D uncertain. Between the trimmed V and J ends, which lost 1 base and 5 bases, there was a span of 14 bases. There are 15 residues in the CDR3. Germline V gives CDR1 LNHDA, CDR2 SQIVND (reference sequence). In nucleotides, the CDR3 is TGTGCCAGTAGTATAGTTTCCGGGAATCGGTATGGCTACACCTTC. As protein: CASSIVSGNRYGYTF. The variable domain in full, with the rest retrieved from reference TRBV19 and TRBJ1-2, is DGGITQSPKYLFRKEGQNVTLSCEQNLNHDAMYWYRQDPGQGLRLIYYSQIVNDFQKGDIAEGYSVSREKKESFPLTVTSAQKNPTAFYLCASSIVSGNRYGYTFGSGTRLTVV.